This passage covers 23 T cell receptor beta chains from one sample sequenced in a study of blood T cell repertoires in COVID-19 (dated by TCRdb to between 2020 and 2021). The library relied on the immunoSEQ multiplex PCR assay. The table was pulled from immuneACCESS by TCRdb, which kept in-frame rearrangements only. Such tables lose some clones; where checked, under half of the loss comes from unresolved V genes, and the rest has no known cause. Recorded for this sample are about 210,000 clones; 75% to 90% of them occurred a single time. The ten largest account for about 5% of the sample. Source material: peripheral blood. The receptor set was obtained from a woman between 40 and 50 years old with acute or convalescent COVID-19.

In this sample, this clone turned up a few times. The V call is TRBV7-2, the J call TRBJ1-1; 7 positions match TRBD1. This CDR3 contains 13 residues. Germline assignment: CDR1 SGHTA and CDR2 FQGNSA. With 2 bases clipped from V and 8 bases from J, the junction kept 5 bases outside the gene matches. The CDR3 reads CASSLNRDREAFF. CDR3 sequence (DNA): TGTGCCAGCAGCTTAAATAGGGACAGAGAAGCTTTCTTT.

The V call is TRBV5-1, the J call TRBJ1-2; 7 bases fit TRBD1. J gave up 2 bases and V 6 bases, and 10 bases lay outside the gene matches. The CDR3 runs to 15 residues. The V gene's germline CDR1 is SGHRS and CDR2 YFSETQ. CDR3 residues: CASKIQGSQNYGYTF. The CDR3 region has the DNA TGCGCCAGCAAGATACAGGGGTCCCAGAACTATGGCTACACCTTC.

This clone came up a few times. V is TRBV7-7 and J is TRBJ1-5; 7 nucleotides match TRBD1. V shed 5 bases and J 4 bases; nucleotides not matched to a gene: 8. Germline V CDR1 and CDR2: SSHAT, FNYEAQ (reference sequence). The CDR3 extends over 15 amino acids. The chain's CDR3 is CASSTNPRGNQPQHF. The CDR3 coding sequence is TGTGCCAGCAGCACGAACCCCAGGGGGAATCAGCCCCAGCATTTT.

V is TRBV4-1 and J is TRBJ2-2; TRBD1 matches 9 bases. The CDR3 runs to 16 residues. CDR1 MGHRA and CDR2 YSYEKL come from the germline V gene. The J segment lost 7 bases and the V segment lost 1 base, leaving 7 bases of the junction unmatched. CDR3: CASSQVGQGTSGELFF. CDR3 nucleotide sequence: TGCGCCAGCAGCCAAGTGGGACAGGGTACAAGCGGGGAGCTGTTTTTT.

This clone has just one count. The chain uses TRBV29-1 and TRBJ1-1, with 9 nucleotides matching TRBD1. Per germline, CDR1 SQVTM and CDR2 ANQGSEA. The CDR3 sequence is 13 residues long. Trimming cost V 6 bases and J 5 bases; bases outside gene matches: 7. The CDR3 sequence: CSVYRGLQTEAFF. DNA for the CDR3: TGCAGCGTCTACAGGGGGCTTCAGACTGAAGCTTTCTTT.

The CDR3 is CAIRGANSTATYEQYV. CDR3 sequence (DNA): TGTGCCATCAGGGGGGCGAATTCGACAGCAACCTACGAGCAGTACGTC. The chain employs TRBV10-3 and TRBJ2-7; possible D gene TRBD1, 6 bases. CDR1 and CDR2 from the germline V gene are ENHRY and SYGVKD. The germline V and J ends were trimmed by 6 bases and 2 bases, with 20 bases remaining between them. The CDR3 is made up of 16 amino acids.

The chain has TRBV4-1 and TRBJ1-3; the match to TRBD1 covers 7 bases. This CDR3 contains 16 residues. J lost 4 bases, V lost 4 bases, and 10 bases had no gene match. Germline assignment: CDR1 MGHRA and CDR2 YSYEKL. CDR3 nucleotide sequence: TGCGCCAGCAGCCGGACCCTGGGGACAGAGGGAAACACCATATATTTT. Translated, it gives CASSRTLGTEGNTIYF.

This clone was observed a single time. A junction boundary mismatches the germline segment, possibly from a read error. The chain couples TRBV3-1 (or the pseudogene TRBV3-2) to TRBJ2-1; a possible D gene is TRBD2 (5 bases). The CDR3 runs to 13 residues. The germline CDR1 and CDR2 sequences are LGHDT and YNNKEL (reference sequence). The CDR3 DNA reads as TGTGCCAGCAGCCCCCTCCCGGCGGGCCCCTGGATCTTC. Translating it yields CASSPLPAGPWIF.

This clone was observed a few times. CDR3 residues: CASMWDSSRYGYTF. In DNA form, the CDR3 reads TGTGCCAGCATGTGGGACAGCTCCCGCTATGGCTACACCTTC. The chain carries TRBV6-5 and TRBJ1-2, with 7 bases fitting TRBD1. The V and J ends lost 7 bases and 4 bases, in that order; junction bases with no gene match: 9. CDR1 is MNHEY, CDR2 SVGAGI, per germline. The CDR3 runs 14 residues.

Here the CDR3 DNA reads TGTGCCAGCAGCCTCGATCTACCGGGGACAGGTCATGGCTACACCTTC. This codes for CASSLDLPGTGHGYTF. The chain recombines TRBV5-4 with TRBJ1-2, with 8 bases that match TRBD1. The CDR3 has 16 amino acids. CDR1 and CDR2 from the germline V gene are SGHNT and YYREEE (reference sequence). Losses at the gene ends were 4 bases for V and 6 bases for J; bases not matched to a gene: 14.

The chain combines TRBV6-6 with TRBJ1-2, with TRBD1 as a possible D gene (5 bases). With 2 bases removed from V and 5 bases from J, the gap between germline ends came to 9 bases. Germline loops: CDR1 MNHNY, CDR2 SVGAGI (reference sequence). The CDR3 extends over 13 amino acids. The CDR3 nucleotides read TGTGCCAGCAGTTACGAGGACACTTATGGCTACACCTTC. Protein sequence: CASSYEDTYGYTF.

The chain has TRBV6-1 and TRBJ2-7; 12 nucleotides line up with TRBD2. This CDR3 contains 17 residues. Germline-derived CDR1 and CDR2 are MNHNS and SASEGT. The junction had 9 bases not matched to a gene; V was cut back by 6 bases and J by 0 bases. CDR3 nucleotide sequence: TGTGCCAGCAGCGAACTAGCGGGGGGCCCCAGCTCCTACGAGCAGTACGTC. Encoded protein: CASSELAGGPSSYEQYV.

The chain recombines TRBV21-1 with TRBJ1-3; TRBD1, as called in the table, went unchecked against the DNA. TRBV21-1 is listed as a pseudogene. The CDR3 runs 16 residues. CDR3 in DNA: TGTGCCAGCAGCAAAGGGGGGCGCACCTCTCGAAACACCATATATTTT. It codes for CASSKGGRTSRNTIYF.

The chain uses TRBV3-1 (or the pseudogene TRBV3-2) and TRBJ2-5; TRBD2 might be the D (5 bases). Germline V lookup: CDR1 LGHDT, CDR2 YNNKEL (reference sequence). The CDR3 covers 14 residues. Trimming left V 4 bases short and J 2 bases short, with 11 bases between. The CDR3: CASSPPGLQETQYF. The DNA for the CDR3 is TGTGCCAGCAGCCCGCCGGGATTACAAGAGACCCAGTACTTC.

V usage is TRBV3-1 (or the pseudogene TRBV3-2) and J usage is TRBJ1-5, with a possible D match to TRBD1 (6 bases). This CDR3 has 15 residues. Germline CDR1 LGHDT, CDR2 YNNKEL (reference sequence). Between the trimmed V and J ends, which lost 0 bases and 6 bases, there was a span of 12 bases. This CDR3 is CASSQEAGAGQPQHF. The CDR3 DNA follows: TGTGCCAGCAGCCAAGAAGCGGGGGCCGGTCAGCCCCAGCATTTT.

The CDR3 loop is CASSRDSSYEQYV. The DNA of the CDR3 is TGTGCCAGCAGTCGCGACAGCTCCTACGAGCAGTACGTC. The chain links TRBV12-3 or TRBV12-4 to TRBJ2-7; maybe TRBD1 (5 bases). This CDR3 has 13 amino acids. V lost 5 bases to trimming and J lost 0 bases, with 8 bases between them.

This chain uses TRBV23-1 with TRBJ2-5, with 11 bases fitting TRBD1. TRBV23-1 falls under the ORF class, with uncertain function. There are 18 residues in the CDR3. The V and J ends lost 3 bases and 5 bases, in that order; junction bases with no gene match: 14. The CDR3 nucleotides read TGCGCCAGCAGTCACTCCCGAGGAAAGGACAGGGGGCAGGAGACCCAGTACTTC. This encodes CASSHSRGKDRGQETQYF.

CDR3 in DNA: TGTGCCAGCAGCTCGGGGAGTACCACCCAAGAGACCCAGTACTTC. Translated, it gives CASSSGSTTQETQYF. The chain links TRBV7-2 to TRBJ2-5; perhaps TRBD2 as D (5 bases). The CDR3 is 15 amino acids. Germline CDR1 is SGHTA and CDR2 is FQGNSA. V was clipped by 4 bases and J by 1 base, with 13 bases between them.

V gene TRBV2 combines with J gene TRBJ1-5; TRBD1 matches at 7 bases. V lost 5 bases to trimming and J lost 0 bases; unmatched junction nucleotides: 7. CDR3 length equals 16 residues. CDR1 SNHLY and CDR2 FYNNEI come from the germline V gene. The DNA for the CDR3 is TGTGCCAGCAGTTCTGACAGGGCTTATAGCAATCAGCCCCAGCATTTT. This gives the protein CASSSDRAYSNQPQHF.

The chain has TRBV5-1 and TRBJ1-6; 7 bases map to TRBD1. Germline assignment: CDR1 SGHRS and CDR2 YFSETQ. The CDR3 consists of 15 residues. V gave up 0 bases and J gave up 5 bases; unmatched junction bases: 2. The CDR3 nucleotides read TGCGCCAGCAGCTTGGGACAGGGAAATAATTCACCCCTCCACTTT. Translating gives CASSLGQGNNSPLHF.

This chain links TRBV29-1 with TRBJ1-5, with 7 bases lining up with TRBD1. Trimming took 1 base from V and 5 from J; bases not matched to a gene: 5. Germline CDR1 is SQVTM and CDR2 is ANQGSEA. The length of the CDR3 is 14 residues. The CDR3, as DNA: TGCAGCGTTGAAGGTGGGCAGGGGGATCAGCCCCAGCATTTT. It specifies CSVEGGQGDQPQHF.

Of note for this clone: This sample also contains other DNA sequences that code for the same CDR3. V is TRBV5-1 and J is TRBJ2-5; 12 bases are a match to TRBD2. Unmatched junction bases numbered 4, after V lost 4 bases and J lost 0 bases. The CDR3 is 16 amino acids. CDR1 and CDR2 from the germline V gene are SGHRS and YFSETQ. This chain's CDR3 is CASSPTSGGYQETQYF. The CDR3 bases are TGCGCCAGCAGCCCCACTAGCGGGGGGTACCAAGAGACCCAGTACTTC.

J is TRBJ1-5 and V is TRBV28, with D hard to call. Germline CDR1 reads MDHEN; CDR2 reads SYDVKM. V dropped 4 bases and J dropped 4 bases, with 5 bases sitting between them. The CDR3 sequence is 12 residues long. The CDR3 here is CASSSLNQPQHF. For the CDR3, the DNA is TGTGCCAGCAGTTCCCTAAATCAGCCCCAGCATTTT. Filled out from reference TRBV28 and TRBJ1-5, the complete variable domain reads DVKVTQSSRYLVKRTGEKVFLECVQDMDHENMFWYRQDPGLGLRLIYFSYDVKMKEKGDIPEGYSVSREKKERFSLILESASTNQTSMYLCASSSLNQPQHFGDGTRLSIL.